This T cell receptor (beta chain) was captured in a study of PD-1 blockade in classical Hodgkin lymphoma. The length of the CDR3 is 13 residues. V shed 1 base and J shed 2 bases, with 6 bases lying between them. Germline V gives CDR1 SGHKS, CDR2 YYEKEE (reference sequence). General observations from the study: Reported findings placed baseline TCR diversity lower in newly diagnosed patients (compared with healthy donors). At C4D1, TCR diversity had climbed significantly for CD4+ cells, though not for CD8+ cells. Diversity similar to that of newly diagnosed patients was seen at baseline in complete responders.

Following autologous stem cell transplantation, relapse occurred in every patient, and exposure to brentuximab vedotin varied. Through magnetic negative selection, CD8+ T cells were separated from PBMCs that had been thawed. Complete response, partial response or progressive disease constituted the best responses recorded. The table came from immunoSEQ multiplex PCR; TCRdb's copy has only in-frame clones and leaves some out. This repertoire shows 25,000 to 30,000 clones, 88% found once; its top ten account for roughly 6.8%. Comment on this clone: Its specificity is unknown.

The genes are TRBV5-5 and TRBJ1-2; D is ambiguous. The origin of this receptor is a human donor with classical Hodgkin lymphoma. The source was CD8+ T cells from blood, collected at baseline. The CDR3 is CASSLSGNYGYTF. CDR3 in DNA: TGTGCCAGCAGCTTGTCCGGGAACTATGGCTACACCTTC.